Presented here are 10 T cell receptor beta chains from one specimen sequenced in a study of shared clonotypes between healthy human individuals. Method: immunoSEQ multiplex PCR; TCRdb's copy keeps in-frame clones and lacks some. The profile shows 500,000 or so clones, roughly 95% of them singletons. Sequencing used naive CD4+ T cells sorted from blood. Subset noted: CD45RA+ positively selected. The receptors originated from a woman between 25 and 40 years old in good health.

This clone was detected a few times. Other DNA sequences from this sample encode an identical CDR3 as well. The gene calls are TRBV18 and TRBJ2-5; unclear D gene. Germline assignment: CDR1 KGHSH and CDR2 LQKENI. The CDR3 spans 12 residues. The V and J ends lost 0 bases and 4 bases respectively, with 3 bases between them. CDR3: CASSPPGETQYF. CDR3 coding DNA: TGTGCCAGCTCACCACCGGGAGAGACCCAGTACTTC.

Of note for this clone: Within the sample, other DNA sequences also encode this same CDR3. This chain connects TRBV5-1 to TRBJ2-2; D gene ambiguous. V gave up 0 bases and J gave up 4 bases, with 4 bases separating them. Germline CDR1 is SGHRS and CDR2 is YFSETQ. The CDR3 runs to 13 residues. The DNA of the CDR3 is TGCGCCAGCAGCTTGGCCGTCACCGGGGAGCTGTTTTTT. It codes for CASSLAVTGELFF.

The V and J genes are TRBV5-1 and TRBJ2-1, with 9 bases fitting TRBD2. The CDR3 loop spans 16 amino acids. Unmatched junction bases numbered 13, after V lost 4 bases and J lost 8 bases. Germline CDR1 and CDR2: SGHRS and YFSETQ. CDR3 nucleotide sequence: TGCGCCAGCAGCCGTGGGGGACTAGCATTTTTCGATGAGCAGTTCTTC. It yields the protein CASSRGGLAFFDEQFF.

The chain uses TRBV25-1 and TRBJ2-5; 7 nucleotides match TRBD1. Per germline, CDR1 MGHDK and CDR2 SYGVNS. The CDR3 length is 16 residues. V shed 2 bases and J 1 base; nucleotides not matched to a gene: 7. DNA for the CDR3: TGTGCCAGCAGTGAAGAGCCAGGGGGATTCCAAGAGACCCAGTACTTC. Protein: CASSEEPGGFQETQYF.

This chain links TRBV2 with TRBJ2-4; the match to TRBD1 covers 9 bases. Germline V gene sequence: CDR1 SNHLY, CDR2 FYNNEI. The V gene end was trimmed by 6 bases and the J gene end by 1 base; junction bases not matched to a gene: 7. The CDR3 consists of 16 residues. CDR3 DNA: TGTGCCAGCAGGGCGGACAGGGGTATTGCCAAAAACATTCAGTACTTC. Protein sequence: CASRADRGIAKNIQYF.

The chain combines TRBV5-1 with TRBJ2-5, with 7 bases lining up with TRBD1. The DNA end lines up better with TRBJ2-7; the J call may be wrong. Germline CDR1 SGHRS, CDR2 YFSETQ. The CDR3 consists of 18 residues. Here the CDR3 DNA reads TGCGCCAGCAGCTTGGTTGAGTTCTCAGGGGGTGATTTCTACGAGCAGTACTTC. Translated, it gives CASSLVEFSGGDFYEQYF.

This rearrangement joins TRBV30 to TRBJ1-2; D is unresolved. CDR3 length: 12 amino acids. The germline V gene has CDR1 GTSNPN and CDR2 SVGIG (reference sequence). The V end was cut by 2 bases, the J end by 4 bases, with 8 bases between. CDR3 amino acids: CAWSSGSYGYTF. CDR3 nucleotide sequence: TGTGCCTGGAGTTCTGGGTCCTATGGCTACACCTTC.

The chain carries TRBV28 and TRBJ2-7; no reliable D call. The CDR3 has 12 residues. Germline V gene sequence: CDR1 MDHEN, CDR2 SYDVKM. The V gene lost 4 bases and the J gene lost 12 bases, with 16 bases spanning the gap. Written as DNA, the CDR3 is TGTGCCAGCAGTTCCGTACTACCAAAATTGTACTTC. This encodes CASSSVLPKLYF.

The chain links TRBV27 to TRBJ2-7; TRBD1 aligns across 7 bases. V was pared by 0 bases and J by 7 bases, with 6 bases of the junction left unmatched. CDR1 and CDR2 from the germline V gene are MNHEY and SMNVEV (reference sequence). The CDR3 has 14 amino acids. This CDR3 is CASSLSSTGREQYF. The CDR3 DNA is TGTGCCAGCAGTTTATCTTCGACAGGGCGGGAGCAGTACTTC.

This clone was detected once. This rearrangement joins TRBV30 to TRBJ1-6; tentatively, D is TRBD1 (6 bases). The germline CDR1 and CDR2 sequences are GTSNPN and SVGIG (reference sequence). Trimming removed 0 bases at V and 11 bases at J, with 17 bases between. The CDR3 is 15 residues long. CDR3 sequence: CAWSVSGALMPPLHF. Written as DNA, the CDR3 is TGTGCCTGGAGTGTATCGGGGGCTCTTATGCCACCCCTCCACTTT. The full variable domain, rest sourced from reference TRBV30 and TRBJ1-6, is SQTIHQWPATLVQPVGSPLSLECTVEGTSNPNLYWYRQAAGRGLQLLFYSVGIGQISSEVPQNLSASRPQDRQFILSSKKLLLSDSGFYLCAWSVSGALMPPLHFGNGTRLTVT.